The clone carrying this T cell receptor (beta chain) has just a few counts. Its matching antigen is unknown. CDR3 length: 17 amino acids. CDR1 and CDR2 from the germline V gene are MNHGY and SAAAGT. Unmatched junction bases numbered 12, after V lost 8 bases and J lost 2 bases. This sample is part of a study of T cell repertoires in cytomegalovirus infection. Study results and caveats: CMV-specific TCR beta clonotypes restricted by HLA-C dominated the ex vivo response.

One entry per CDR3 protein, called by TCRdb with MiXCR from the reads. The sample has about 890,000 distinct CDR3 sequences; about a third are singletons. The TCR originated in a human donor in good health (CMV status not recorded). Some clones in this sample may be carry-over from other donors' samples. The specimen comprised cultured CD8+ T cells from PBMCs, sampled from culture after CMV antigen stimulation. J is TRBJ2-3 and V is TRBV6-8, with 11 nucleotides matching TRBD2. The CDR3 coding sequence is TGTGCCAGCGGACCCCTTCTACTAGCGGGGGACACAGATACGCAGTATTTT. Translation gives CASGPLLLAGDTDTQYF.